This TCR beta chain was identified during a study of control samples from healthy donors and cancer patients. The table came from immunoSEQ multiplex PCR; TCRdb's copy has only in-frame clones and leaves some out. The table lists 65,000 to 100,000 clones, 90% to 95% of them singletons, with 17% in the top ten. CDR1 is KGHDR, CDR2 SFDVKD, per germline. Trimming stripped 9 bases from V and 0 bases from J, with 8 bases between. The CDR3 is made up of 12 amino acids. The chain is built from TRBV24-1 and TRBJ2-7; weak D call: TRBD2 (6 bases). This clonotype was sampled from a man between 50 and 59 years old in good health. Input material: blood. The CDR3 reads CATPGSSYEQYF. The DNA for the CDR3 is TGTGCCACCCCCGGGAGCTCCTACGAGCAGTACTTC.